One T cell receptor beta chain is described in this entry. This sample is part of a study of blood T cell repertoires in COVID-19. Whole-study context: T cells, B-cell-depleted T cells, or PBMCs supplied cDNA or gDNA.

In the original workflow: Using reference gene primer amplification, nucleated cell counts were estimated. Method: immunoSEQ multiplex PCR; TCRdb's copy keeps in-frame clones and lacks some. V and J calls and clone size are given by that table; D and trimming were obtained from the DNA. The table includes 60,000 to 70,000 clones, approximately 79% detected once. The CDR3 totals 17 residues. CDR1 and CDR2 from the germline V gene are SGHDT and YYEEEE. Trimming shortened V by 7 bases and J by 1 base, and 18 bases separated the two germline ends. Specimen: peripheral blood. V gene TRBV5-6 combines with J gene TRBJ1-6, with D perhaps matching TRBD1 (5 bases). The source is a woman between 70 and 85 years old with acute or convalescent COVID-19. As DNA, the CDR3 is TGTGCCAGCGCCACCGGGACTAAAGGTTCCTATAATTCACCCCTCCACTTT. This codes for CASATGTKGSYNSPLHF.